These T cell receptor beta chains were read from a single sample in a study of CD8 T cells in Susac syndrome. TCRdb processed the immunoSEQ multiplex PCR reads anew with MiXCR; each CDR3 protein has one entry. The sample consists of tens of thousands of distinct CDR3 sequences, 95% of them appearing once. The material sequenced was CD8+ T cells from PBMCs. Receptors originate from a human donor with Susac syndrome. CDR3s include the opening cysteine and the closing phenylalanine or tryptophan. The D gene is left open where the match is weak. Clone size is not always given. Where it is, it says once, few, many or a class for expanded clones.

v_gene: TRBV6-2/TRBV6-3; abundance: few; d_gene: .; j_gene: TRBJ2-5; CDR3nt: TGTGCCAGCAGTTCCCTTGAGACCCAGTACTTC; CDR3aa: CASSSLETQYF
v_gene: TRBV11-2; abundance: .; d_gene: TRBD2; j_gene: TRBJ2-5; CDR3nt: TGTGCCAGCAGCAAAGAACGGGAGGGCCCAGAGACCCAGTACTTC; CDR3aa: CASSKEREGPETQYF
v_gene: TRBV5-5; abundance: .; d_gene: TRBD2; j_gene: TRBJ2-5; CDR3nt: TGTGCCAGCAGCTTGGCCTGGCTAGCGGGCGGCTCGGAGGGGACCCAGTACTTC; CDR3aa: CASSLAWLAGGSEGTQYF
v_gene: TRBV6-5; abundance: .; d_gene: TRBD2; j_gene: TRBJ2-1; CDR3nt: TGTGCCAGCAGTTACGGAGCGGGAGCTTCGAATGAGCAGTTCTTC; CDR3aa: CASSYGAGASNEQFF
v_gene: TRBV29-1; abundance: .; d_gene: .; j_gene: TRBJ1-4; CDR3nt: TGCAGCGTTGCCGACCAGGGGAAACTGTTTTTT; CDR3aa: CSVADQGKLFF
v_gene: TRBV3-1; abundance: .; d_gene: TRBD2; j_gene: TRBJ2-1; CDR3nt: TGTGCCAGCAGCCCCCTCGGCGGGAGGGCAGCCAATGAGCAGTTCTTC; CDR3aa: CASSPLGGRAANEQFF
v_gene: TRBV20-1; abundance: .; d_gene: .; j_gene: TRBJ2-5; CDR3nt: TGCAGTGCTGGGGACTCGACGTACCAAGAGACCCAGTACTTC; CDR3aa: CSAGDSTYQETQYF
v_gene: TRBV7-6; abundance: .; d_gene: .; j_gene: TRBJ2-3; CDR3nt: TGTGCCAGCAGCCCCCGGGAGTTCGGGACAGATACGCAGTATTTT; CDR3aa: CASSPREFGTDTQYF
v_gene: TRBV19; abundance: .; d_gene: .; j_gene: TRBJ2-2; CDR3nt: TGTGCCAGCCTCAACACCGGGGAGCTGTTTTTT; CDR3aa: CASLNTGELFF
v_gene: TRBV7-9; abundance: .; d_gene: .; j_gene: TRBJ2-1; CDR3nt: TGTGCCAGCACCCCTCCAACTAGGCATGAGCAGTTCTTC; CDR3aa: CASTPPTRHEQFF
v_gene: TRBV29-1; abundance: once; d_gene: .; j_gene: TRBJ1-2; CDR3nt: TGCAGCGTAGAAAGGACAGATGGCTACACCTTC; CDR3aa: CSVERTDGYTF
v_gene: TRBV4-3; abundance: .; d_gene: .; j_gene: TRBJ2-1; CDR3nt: TGCGCCAGCAGCCCAACGCGATACAATGAGCAGTTCTTC; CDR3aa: CASSPTRYNEQFF
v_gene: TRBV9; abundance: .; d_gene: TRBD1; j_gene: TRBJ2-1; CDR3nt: TGTGCCAGCAGCGTAGAAAGAGGGGGCTTATGGAATGAGCAGTTCTTC; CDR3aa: CASSVERGGLWNEQFF
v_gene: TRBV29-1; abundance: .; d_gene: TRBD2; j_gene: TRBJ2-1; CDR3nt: TGCAGCGTTGCCGGGACTAGCGGGAGCAATGAGCAGTTCTTC; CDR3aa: CSVAGTSGSNEQFF
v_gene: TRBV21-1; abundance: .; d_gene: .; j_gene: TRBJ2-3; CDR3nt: TGTGCCCGGCGGGAGGGCCGTGATACGCAGTATTTT; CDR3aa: CARREGRDTQYF
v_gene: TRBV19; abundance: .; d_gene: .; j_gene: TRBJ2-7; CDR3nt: TGTGCCAGTAGTTATCCTGATTCCTACGAGCAGTACTTC; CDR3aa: CASSYPDSYEQYF
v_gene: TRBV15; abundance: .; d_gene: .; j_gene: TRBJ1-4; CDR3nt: TGTGCCACCAGCAGAGTCGGACGTGCGGATGAAAAACTGTTTTTT; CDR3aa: CATSRVGRADEKLFF
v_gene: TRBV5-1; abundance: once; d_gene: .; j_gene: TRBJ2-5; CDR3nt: TGCGCCAGCAGCTCCTATCTCTCAGGGGTCTTGGCACAAGAGACCCAGTACTTC; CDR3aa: CASSSYLSGVLAQETQYF
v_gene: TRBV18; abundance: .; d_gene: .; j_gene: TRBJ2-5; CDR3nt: TGTGCCAGCTCGTACGGGACGGAAGAGACCCAGTACTTC; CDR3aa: CASSYGTEETQYF
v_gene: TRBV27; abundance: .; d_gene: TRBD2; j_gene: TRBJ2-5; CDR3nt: TGTGCCAGCAGGAGCGGGAGAGCATTGTTAGAGACCCAGTACTTC; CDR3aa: CASRSGRALLETQYF
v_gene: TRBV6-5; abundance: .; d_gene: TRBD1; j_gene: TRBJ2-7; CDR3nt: TGTGCCAGCAGTTTGGGACAGGGGAGCTACGAGCAGTACTTC; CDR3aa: CASSLGQGSYEQYF
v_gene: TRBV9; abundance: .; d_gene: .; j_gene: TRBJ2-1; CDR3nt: TGTGCCAGCAGCGGTGACGTGAGCTCCTACAATGAGCAGTTCTTC; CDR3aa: CASSGDVSSYNEQFF
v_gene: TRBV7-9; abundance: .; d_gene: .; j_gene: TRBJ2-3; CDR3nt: TGTGCCAGCAGCCCATCCCTAGAGGATACGCAGTATTTT; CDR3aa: CASSPSLEDTQYF
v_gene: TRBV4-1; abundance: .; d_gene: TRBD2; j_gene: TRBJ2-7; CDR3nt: TGCGCCAGCAGCCAAGAGGGGGCGGGAGGGCTGGACGAGCAGTACTTC; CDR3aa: CASSQEGAGGLDEQYF
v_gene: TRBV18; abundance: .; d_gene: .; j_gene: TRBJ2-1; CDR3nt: TGTGCCAGCTCACCAGGGGACTTCCTTTGGGATGAGCAGTTCTTC; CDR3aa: CASSPGDFLWDEQFF
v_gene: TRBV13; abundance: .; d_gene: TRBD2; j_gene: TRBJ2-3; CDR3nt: TGTGCCAGCAGACCTCCAAGCGGGAGGGCCCCAGATACGCAGTATTTT; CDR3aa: CASRPPSGRAPDTQYF
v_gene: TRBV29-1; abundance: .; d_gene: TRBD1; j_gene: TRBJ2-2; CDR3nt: TGCAGCGTTAAAGCAGGGGGAAGGCCCGGCACCGGGGAGCTGTTTTTT; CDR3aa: CSVKAGGRPGTGELFF
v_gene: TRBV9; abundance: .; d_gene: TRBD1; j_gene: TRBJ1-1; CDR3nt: TGTGCCAGCAGCGGACAGGGTACAACTGAAGCTTTCTTT; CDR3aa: CASSGQGTTEAFF
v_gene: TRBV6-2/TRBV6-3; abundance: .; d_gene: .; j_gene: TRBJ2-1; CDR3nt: TGTGCCAGCAGCGGGAGCCCCTACAATGAGCAGTTCTTC; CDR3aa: CASSGSPYNEQFF
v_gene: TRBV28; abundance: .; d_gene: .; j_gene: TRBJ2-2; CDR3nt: TGTGCCAGCAGTCTTTTAGCGGACACCGGGGAGCTGTTTTTT; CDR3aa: CASSLLADTGELFF
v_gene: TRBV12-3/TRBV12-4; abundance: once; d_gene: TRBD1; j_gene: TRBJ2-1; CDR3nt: TGTGCCAGCAGTTTCGGGACAGGGGGCTGGAGTGAGCAGTTCTTC; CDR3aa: CASSFGTGGWSEQFF
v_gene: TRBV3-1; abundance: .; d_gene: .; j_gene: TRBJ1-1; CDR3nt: TGTGCCAGTATTGACTTCGGCAGGGCCGACACTGAAGCTTTCTTT; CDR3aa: CASIDFGRADTEAFF
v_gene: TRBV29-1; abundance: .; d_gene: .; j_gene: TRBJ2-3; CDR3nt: TGCAGCGTTGAAATGCGCACAGATACGCAGTATTTT; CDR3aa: CSVEMRTDTQYF
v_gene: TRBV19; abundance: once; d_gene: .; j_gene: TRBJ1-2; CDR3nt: TGTGCCACCCGGGGGCAGGGACCTGGCTACACCTTC; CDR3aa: CATRGQGPGYTF
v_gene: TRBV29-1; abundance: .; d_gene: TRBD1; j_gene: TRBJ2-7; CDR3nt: TGCAGCGTTGAAGGGGTCCGGGACAGGGGTGCGTACGAGCAGTACTTC; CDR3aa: CSVEGVRDRGAYEQYF
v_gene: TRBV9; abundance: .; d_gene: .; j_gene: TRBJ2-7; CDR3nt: TGTGCCAGCAGCATAACAGACTACGAGCAGTACTTC; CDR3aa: CASSITDYEQYF
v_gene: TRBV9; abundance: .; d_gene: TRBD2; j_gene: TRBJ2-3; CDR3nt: TGTGCCAGCAGCGTGAGGGACTACAGAATTCCCTACCGTACAGATACGCAGTATTTT; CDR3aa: CASSVRDYRIPYRTDTQYF
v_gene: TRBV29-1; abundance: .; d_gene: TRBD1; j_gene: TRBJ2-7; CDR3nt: TGCAGCGTGGGGACAGGGGCTGAGCAGTACTTC; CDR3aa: CSVGTGAEQYF
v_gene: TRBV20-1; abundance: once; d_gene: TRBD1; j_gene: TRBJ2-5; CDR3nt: TGCAGTGCTAGTGGGGACAGGGGGAAGGAGACCCAGTACTTC; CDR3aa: CSASGDRGKETQYF
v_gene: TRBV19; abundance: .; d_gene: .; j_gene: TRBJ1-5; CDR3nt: TGTGCCAGTAGTGTACAGGGTCGGAGTCAGCCCCAGCATTTT; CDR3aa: CASSVQGRSQPQHF
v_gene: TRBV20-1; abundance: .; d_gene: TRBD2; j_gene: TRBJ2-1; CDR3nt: TGCAGTGCTAGAGGTCTATTAGGGACTAGCGGAAACAATGAGCAGTTCTTC; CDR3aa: CSARGLLGTSGNNEQFF
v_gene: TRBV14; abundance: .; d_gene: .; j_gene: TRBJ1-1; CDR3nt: TGTGCCAGCAGCCGGAACCGGGGGGTGAACACTGAAGCTTTCTTT; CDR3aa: CASSRNRGVNTEAFF
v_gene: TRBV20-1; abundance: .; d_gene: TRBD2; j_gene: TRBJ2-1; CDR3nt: TGCAGTGCTAGACCCGGGACTAGCGGTTTGGATGAGCAGTTCTTC; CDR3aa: CSARPGTSGLDEQFF
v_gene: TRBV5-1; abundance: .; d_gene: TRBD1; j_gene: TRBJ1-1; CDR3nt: TGCGCCAGCAGCCCCTCGGACAGGTTGTGGACTGAAGCTTTCTTT; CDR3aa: CASSPSDRLWTEAFF
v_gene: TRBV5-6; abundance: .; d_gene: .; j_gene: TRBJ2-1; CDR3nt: TGTGCCAGCAGCTTGGGGAATGTCGAGCAGTTCTTC; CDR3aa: CASSLGNVEQFF
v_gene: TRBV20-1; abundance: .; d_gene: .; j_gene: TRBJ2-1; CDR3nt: TGCAGTGCTAGAGGCCCCAGTTCCTATGAGCAGTTCTTC; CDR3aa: CSARGPSSYEQFF
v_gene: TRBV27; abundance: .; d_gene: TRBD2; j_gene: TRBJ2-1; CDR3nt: TGTGCCAGCAGTATGGGGACTAGCGGGAACAATGAGCAGTTCTTC; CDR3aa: CASSMGTSGNNEQFF
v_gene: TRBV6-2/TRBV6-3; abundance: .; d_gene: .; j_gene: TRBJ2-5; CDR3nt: TGTGCCAGCAGTGCTGGGGGGAACCGGGAGACCCAGTACTTC; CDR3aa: CASSAGGNRETQYF
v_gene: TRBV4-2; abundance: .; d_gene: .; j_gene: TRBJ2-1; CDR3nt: TGTGCCAGCAGCCAAGACCGTGAGTGGTTCTTC; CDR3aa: CASSQDREWFF
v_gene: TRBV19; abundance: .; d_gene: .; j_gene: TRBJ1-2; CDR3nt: TGTGCCAGTAACGCAGGGAACCTTGGCTACACCTTC; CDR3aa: CASNAGNLGYTF
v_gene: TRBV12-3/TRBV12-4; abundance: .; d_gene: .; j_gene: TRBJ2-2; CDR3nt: TGTGCCAGCAGTTTATTGGTCGGGGAGCTGTTTTTT; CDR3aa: CASSLLVGELFF
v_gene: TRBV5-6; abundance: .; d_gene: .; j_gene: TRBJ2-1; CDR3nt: TGTGCCAGCAGCCCCCAAGTCGATGAGCAGTTCTTC; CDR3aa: CASSPQVDEQFF
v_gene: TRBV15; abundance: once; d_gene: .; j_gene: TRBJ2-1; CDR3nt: TGTGCCACCAGCAGAGAGCAGGATGAGCAGTTCTTC; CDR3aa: CATSREQDEQFF
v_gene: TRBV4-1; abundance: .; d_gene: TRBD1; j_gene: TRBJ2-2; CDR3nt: TGCGCCAGCAGCCAAGAGAACAGGGGAGCCGGGGAGCTGTTTTTT; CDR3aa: CASSQENRGAGELFF
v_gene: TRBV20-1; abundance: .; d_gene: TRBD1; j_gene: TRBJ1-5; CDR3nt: TGCAGTGCTAGACTAGACAGGGTGTACCAGCCCCAGCATTTT; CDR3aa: CSARLDRVYQPQHF